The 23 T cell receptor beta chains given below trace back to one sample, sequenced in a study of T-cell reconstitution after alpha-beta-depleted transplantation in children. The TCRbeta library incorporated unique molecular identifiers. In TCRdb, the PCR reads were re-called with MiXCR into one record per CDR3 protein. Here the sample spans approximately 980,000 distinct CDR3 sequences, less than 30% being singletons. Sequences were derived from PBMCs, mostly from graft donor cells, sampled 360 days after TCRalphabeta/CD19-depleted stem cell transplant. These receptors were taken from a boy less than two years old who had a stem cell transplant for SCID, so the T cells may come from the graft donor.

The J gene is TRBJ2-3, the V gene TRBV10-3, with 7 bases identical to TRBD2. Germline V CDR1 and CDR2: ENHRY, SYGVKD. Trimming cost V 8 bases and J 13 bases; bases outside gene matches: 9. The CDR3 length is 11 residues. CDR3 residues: CAIGGGLWEYF. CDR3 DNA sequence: TGTGCCATCGGGGGGGGACTGTGGGAGTATTTT.

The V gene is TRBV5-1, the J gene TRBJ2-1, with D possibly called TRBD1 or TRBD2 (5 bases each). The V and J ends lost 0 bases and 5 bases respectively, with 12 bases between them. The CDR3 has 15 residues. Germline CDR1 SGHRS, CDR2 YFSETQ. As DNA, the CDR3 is TGCGCCAGCAGCTTGGCGGTGGGGGTCCACAATGAGCAGTTCTTC. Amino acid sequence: CASSLAVGVHNEQFF.

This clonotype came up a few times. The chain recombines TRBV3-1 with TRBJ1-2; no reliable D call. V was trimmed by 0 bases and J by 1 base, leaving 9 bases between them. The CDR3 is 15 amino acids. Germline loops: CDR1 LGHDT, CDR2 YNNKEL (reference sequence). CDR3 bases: TGTGCCAGCAGCCAAGATCAGGTCCTTAACTATGGCTACACCTTC. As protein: CASSQDQVLNYGYTF.

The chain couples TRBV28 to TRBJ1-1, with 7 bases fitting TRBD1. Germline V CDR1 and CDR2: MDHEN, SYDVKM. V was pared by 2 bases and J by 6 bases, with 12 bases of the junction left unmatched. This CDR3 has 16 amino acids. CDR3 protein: CASSLAQKGARAEAFF. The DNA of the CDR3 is TGTGCCAGCAGTTTAGCACAGAAGGGGGCAAGAGCTGAAGCTTTCTTT.

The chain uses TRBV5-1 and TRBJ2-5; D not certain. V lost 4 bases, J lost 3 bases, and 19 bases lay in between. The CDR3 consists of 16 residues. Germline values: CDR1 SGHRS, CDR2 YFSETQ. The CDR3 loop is CASSPTGSHPKETQYF. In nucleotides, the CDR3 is TGCGCCAGCAGCCCGACCGGGTCCCACCCCAAAGAGACCCAGTACTTC.

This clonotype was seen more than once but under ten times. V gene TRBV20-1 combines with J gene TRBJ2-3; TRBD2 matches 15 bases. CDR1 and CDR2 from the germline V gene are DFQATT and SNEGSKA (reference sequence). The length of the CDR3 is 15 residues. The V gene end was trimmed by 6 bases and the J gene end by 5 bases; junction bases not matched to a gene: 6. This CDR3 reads CSAKKGLAGGDTQYF. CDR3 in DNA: TGCAGTGCCAAGAAGGGACTAGCGGGGGGAGATACGCAGTATTTT.

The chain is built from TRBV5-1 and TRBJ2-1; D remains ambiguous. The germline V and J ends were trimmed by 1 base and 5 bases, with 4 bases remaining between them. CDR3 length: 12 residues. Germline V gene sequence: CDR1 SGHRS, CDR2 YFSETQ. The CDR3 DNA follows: TGCGCCAGCAGCTTGATCAACAATGAGCAGTTCTTC. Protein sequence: CASSLINNEQFF.

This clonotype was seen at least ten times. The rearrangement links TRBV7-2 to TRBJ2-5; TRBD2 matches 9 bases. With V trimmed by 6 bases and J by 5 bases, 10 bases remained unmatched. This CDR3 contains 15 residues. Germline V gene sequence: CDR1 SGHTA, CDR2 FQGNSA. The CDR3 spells CASRYRTSVGETQYF. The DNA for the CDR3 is TGTGCCAGCAGATATAGGACTAGCGTTGGGGAGACCCAGTACTTC.

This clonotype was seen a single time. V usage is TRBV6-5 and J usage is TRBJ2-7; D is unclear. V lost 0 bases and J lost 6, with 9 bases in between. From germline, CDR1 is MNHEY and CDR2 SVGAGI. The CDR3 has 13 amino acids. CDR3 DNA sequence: TGTGCCAGCAGTTACTCCGCAGGTACCGAGCAGTACTTC. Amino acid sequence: CASSYSAGTEQYF.

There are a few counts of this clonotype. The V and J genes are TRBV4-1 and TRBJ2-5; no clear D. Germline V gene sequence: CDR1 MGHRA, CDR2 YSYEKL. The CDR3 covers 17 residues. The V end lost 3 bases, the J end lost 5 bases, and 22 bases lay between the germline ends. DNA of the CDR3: TGCGCCAGCAGCCAGGGTTTGCACGGCGTTCGGTATGAGACCCAGTACTTC. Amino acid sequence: CASSQGLHGVRYETQYF.

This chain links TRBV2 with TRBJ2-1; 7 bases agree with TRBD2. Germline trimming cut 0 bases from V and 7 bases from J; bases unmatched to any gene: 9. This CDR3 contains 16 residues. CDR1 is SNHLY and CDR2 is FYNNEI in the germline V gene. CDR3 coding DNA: TGTGCCAGCAGTGAAGCGCTTCAGGGCGGGGGAAATGAGCAGTTCTTC. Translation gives CASSEALQGGGNEQFF. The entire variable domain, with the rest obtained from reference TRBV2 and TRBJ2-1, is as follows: EPEVTQTPSHQVTQMGQEVILRCVPISNHLYFYWYRQILGQKVEFLVSFYNNEISEKSEIFDDQFSVERPDGSNFTLKIRSTKLEDSAMYFCASSEALQGGGNEQFFGPGTRLTVL.

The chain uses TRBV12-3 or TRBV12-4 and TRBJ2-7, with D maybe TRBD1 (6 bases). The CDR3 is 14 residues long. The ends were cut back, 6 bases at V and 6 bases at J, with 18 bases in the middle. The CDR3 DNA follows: TGTGCCAGCAGCCCCTATCTCGGACAGTTCGAGCAGTACTTC. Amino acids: CASSPYLGQFEQYF.

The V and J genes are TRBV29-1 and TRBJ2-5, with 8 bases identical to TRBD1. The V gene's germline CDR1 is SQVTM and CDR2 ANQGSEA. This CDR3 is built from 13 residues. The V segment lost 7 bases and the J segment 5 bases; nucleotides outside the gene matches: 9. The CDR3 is CSAQDRVLETQYF. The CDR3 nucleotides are TGCAGCGCCCAGGACAGGGTTTTGGAGACCCAGTACTTC.

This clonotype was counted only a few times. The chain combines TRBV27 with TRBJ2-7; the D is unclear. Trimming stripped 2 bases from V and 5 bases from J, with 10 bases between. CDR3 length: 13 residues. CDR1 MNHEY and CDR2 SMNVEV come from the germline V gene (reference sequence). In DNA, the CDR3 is TGTGCCAGCAGTTTACAGGATTGGAACGAGCAGTACTTC. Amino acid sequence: CASSLQDWNEQYF.

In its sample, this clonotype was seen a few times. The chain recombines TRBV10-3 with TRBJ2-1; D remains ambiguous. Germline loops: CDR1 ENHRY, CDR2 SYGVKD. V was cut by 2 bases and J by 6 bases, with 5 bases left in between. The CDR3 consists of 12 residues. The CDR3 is CAISEVINEQFF. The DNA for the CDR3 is TGTGCCATCAGTGAGGTGATCAATGAGCAGTTCTTC.

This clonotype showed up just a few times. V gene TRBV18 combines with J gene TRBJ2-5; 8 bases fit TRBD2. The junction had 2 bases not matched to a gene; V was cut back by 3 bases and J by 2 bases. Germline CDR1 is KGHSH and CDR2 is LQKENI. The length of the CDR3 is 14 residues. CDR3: CASSPSGVQETQYF. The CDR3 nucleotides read TGTGCCAGCTCACCTAGCGGGGTACAAGAGACCCAGTACTTC. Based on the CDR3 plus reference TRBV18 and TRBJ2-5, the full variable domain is NAGVMQNPRHLVRRRGQEARLRCSPMKGHSHVYWYRQLPEEGLKFMVYLQKENIIDESGMPKERFSAEFPKEGPSILRIQQVVRGDSAAYFCASSPSGVQETQYFGPGTRLLVL.

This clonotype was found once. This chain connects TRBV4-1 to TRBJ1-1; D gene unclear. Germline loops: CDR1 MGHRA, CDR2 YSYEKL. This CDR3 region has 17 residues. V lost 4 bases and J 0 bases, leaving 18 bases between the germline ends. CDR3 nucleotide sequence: TGCGCCAGCAGCCCAGGACCCCCTGGGAGATTGAACACTGAAGCTTTCTTT. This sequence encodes CASSPGPPGRLNTEAFF.

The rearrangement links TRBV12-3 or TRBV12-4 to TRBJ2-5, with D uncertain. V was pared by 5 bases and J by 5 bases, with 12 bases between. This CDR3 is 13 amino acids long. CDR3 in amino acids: CASSPAVWETQYF. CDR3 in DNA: TGTGCCAGCAGTCCGGCGGTTTGGGAGACCCAGTACTTC.

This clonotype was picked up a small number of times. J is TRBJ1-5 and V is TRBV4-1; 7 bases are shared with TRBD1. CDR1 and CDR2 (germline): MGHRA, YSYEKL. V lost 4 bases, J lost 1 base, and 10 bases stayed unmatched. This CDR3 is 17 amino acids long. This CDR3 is CASSPTGTAGSNQPQHF. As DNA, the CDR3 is TGCGCCAGCAGCCCTACAGGGACAGCGGGAAGCAATCAGCCCCAGCATTTT.

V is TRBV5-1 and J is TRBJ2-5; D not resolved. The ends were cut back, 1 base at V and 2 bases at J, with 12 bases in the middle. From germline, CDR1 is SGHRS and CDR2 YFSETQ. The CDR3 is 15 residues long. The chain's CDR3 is CASSLYPALQETQYF. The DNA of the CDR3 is TGCGCCAGCAGCTTGTACCCGGCCTTGCAAGAGACCCAGTACTTC.

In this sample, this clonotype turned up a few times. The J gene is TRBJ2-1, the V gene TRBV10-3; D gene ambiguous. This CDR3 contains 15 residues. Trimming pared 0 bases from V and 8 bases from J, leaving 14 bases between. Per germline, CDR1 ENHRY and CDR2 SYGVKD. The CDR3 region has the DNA TGTGCCATCAGTGAGTCGGGTGACGTCGGGTATGAGCAGTTCTTC. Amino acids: CAISESGDVGYEQFF.

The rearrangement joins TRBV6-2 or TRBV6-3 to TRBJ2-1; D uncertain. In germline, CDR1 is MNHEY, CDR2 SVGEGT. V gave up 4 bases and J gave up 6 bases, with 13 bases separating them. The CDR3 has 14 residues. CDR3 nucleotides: TGTGCCAGCAGTTTTAGCAGAGGTGGCAATGAGCAGTTCTTC. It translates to CASSFSRGGNEQFF.

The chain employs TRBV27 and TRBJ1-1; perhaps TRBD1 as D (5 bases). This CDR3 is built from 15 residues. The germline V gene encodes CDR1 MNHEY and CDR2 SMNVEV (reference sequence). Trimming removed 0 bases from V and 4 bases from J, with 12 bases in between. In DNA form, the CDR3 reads TGTGCCAGCAGTTTATCGGGGGGGGGATTCACTGAAGCTTTCTTT. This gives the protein CASSLSGGGFTEAFF.